These 32 T cell receptor beta chains were all obtained from the same sample, sequenced in a study of spatial heterogeneity in lung cancer. Time point indicated: blood at routine non-recurrence follow-up after resection. TCRdb processed the 5' RACE reads anew with MiXCR; each CDR3 protein has one entry. Of fewer than 100,000 distinct CDR3 sequences listed, less than 20% were seen once; the top ten hold roughly a fifth. The material was PBMCs, obtained at follow-up. These receptors were taken from a male donor with early-stage non-small cell lung cancer.

The rearrangement joins TRBV9 to TRBJ2-2; 9 bases match TRBD1. The junction had 6 bases not matched to a gene; V was cut back by 4 bases and J by 5 bases. In germline, CDR1 is SGDLS, CDR2 YYNGEE. The CDR3 has 15 amino acids. CDR3 protein: CASSPRQGGTGELFF. The CDR3 DNA follows: TGTGCCAGCAGCCCCAGACAGGGGGGAACCGGGGAGCTGTTTTTT.

This clonotype has only one observation. This chain connects TRBV30 to TRBJ1-1; D is ambiguous. V was pared by 3 bases and J by 7 bases, with 15 bases between. Germline V gene lookup returns CDR1 GTSNPN and CDR2 SVGIG (reference sequence). The CDR3 has 13 residues. This chain's CDR3 is CAWRGSPSGEAFF. The CDR3 coding sequence is TGTGCCTGGAGGGGATCTCCCTCGGGTGAAGCTTTCTTT.

The CDR3 nucleotides are TGTGCCAGCAGCTTACTAGCGGGGGGGCTTAAAGAGACCCAGTACTTC. It yields the protein CASSLLAGGLKETQYF. V usage is TRBV7-9 and J usage is TRBJ2-5; TRBD2 aligns across 12 bases. Trimming took 2 bases from V and 3 from J; bases not matched to a gene: 4. The CDR3 length is 16 residues. From germline, CDR1 is SEHNR and CDR2 FQNEAQ (reference sequence).

This chain joins TRBV19 and TRBJ2-4, with 10 bases aligning to TRBD1. CDR1 and CDR2 (germline): LNHDA, SQIVND (reference sequence). This CDR3 contains 18 residues. J gave up 1 base and V 1 base, and 7 bases lay outside the gene matches. CDR3 in amino acids: CASSIGQGALVAKNIQYF. CDR3 DNA sequence: TGTGCCAGTAGTATAGGACAGGGGGCGTTGGTGGCCAAAAACATTCAGTACTTC.

The chain carries TRBV11-2 and TRBJ1-6, with unresolved D. The CDR3 covers 18 residues. The germline V gene has CDR1 SGHAT and CDR2 FQNNGV. The V and J ends lost 4 bases and 8 bases respectively, with 24 bases between them. CDR3 region: CASSSSIRLEATYSPLHF. CDR3 DNA: TGTGCCAGCAGCTCATCCATCCGACTGGAAGCCACCTATTCACCCCTCCACTTT.

Of note for this clonotype: Without the conserved terminal phenylalanine or tryptophan, this CDR3 likely stems from a read error. The genes are TRBV7-2 and TRBJ2-5; D is unclear. Germline CDR1 reads SGHTA; CDR2 reads FQGNSA. The CDR3 extends over 13 amino acids. V was shortened by 0 bases and J by 5 bases, with 7 bases between the two germline ends. The CDR3 DNA sequence: TGTGCCAGCAGCTTAGCCGGGTTTGAGACCCAGTACTTG. Translating gives CASSLAGFETQYL.

The rearrangement links TRBV21-1 to TRBJ2-3; TRBD2 is the table's D call and was not checked against the DNA. TRBV21-1 is described as a pseudogene. The CDR3 is made up of 17 amino acids. This CDR3 is CASSKLRTSGSTDTQYF. The DNA of the CDR3 is TGTGCCAGCAGCAAGCTAAGGACTAGCGGAAGCACAGATACGCAGTATTTT.

This clonotype was observed many times. The rearrangement uses TRBV29-1 and TRBJ1-4; D is unresolved. CDR1 and CDR2 (germline): SQVTM, ANQGSEA. This CDR3 has 12 residues. The V end was cut by 7 bases, the J end by 8 bases, with 14 bases between. CDR3 coding DNA: TGCAGCGGAAAAAATCCGGGAGAAAAACTGTTTTTT. Translating gives CSGKNPGEKLFF.

This clonotype has just a few counts. V gene TRBV7-6 combines with J gene TRBJ2-2, with D possibly matching TRBD1 (6 bases). CDR1 is SGHVS and CDR2 is FNYEAQ in the germline V gene. With 5 bases removed from V and 0 bases from J, the gap between germline ends came to 10 bases. This CDR3 is built from 15 residues. The CDR3 DNA reads TGTGCCAGCAGCGTCAGGGGTTCGAACACCGGGGAGCTGTTTTTT. Protein product: CASSVRGSNTGELFF.

This clonotype was seen more than once but under ten times. The V call is TRBV29-1, the J call TRBJ2-2; D is undetermined. CDR3 length: 15 residues. V dropped 4 bases and J dropped 0 bases, with 12 bases sitting between them. Per germline, CDR1 SQVTM and CDR2 ANQGSEA. CDR3 nucleotides: TGCAGCGTTGTTCAAGGACCCTCGAACACCGGGGAGCTGTTTTTT. Translating gives CSVVQGPSNTGELFF.

This clonotype was picked up one time. A read error may account for a junction end that differs from germline. The chain is built from TRBV12-3 or TRBV12-4 and TRBJ1-5, with D possibly being TRBD1 (5 bases). This CDR3 is 17 amino acids long. The CDR3 nucleotides read TGTGCCAGCAGTCCCTTATATCAAGGGGCGAGCAATAAGCCCCAGCATTTT. It specifies CASSPLYQGASNKPQHF.

This chain links TRBV6-6 with TRBJ2-5; TRBD1 matches 7 bases. Losses at the gene ends were 7 bases for V and 2 bases for J; bases not matched to a gene: 1. Germline V gene sequence: CDR1 MNHNY, CDR2 SVGAGI (reference sequence). The CDR3 runs to 12 residues. CDR3: CASKGQQETQYF. CDR3 nucleotide sequence: TGTGCCAGCAAGGGACAGCAAGAGACCCAGTACTTC.

This clonotype came up many times. This rearrangement joins TRBV19 to TRBJ2-3; D is unclear. This CDR3 is built from 14 residues. V gave up 0 bases and J gave up 7 bases, with 11 bases separating them. Looked up from germline, CDR1 is LNHDA and CDR2 is SQIVND (reference sequence). CDR3 DNA sequence: TGTGCCAGTAGTATAGATCTCCCCCCATATACGCAGTATTTT. This codes for CASSIDLPPYTQYF.

This clonotype was picked up a small number of times. The gene calls are TRBV7-9 and TRBJ2-5, with 7 bases identical to TRBD1. The CDR3 loop spans 16 amino acids. V was clipped by 5 bases and J by 5 bases; unmatched bases: 14. The germline CDR1 and CDR2 sequences are SEHNR and FQNEAQ (reference sequence). CDR3 loop: CASSPPNHRGTETQYF. The CDR3 coding sequence is TGTGCCAGCAGCCCACCAAATCACAGGGGAACTGAGACCCAGTACTTC.

The chain carries TRBV4-3 and TRBJ2-3, with D uncertain. There are 13 residues in the CDR3. With 0 bases removed from V and 5 bases from J, the gap between germline ends came to 6 bases. Looked up from germline, CDR1 is LGHNA and CDR2 is YSLEER. The CDR3 protein is CASSQDMGDTQYF. CDR3 in DNA: TGCGCCAGCAGCCAAGATATGGGAGATACGCAGTATTTT.

This clonotype appeared a few times. The chain recombines TRBV11-2 with TRBJ1-2; D uncertain. V lost 0 bases to trimming and J lost 4 bases, with 6 bases between them. Germline values: CDR1 SGHAT, CDR2 FQNNGV. CDR3 length equals 13 residues. The CDR3 is CASSLDGVYGYTF. In nucleotides, the CDR3 is TGTGCCAGCAGCTTAGATGGTGTCTATGGCTACACCTTC.

This clonotype was seen more than once but under ten times. The rearrangement joins TRBV7-3 to TRBJ2-1; D may be TRBD2 (5 bases). Germline V gene lookup returns CDR1 SGHTA and CDR2 FQGTGA. Trimming removed 0 bases from V and 9 bases from J, with 12 bases in between. The CDR3 has 14 amino acids. CDR3 amino acids: CASSLTLMRVEQFF. The CDR3 nucleotides are TGTGCCAGCAGCTTAACCCTTATGAGGGTTGAGCAGTTCTTC.

CDR3 loop: CASSPVAANQPQHF. The CDR3 DNA reads TGTGCCAGCAGCCCGGTGGCTGCTAATCAGCCCCAGCATTTT. The J gene is TRBJ1-5, the V gene TRBV6-2 or TRBV6-3; D unresolved. Germline loops: CDR1 MNHEY, CDR2 SVGEGT. The V and J ends lost 6 bases and 4 bases respectively, with 13 bases between them. The CDR3 extends over 14 amino acids.

The chain couples TRBV7-3 to TRBJ2-3; D is undetermined. Germline values: CDR1 SGHTA, CDR2 FQGTGA. V lost 3 bases and J 2 bases, leaving 6 bases between the germline ends. This CDR3 is 13 amino acids long. The CDR3 reads CASSFDTTDTQYF. CDR3 coding DNA: TGTGCCAGCAGCTTCGACACCACAGATACGCAGTATTTT.

This chain connects TRBV20-1 to TRBJ2-3; 10 positions match TRBD2. The CDR3 runs to 16 residues. The germline CDR1 and CDR2 sequences are DFQATT and SNEGSKA (reference sequence). The ends lost 4 bases at V and 6 bases at J; junction bases unmatched: 13. The CDR3 region has the DNA TGCAGTGCTACTGCCCCCCTAGCGGGAGTACGGGATACGCAGTATTTT. This gives the protein CSATAPLAGVRDTQYF.

This chain uses TRBV12-3 or TRBV12-4 with TRBJ1-2; 11 positions match TRBD1. This CDR3 is built from 14 residues. V dropped 4 bases and J dropped 4; count of bases not matched to a gene: 2. In nucleotides, the CDR3 is TGTGCCAGCAGTTGGGGACAGGGGGTCTATGGCTACACCTTC. Translation gives CASSWGQGVYGYTF.

This chain joins TRBV2 and TRBJ1-5, with TRBD1 identical over 7 bases. Germline V lookup: CDR1 SNHLY, CDR2 FYNNEI. The CDR3 extends over 12 amino acids. After removal of 4 bases from V and 7 bases from J, the junction contained 1 base not matched to a gene. CDR3 region: CASSGDRQPQHF. For the CDR3, the DNA is TGTGCCAGCAGTGGGGACAGACAGCCCCAGCATTTT.

CDR3 sequence reads: CASSRGPDKNIQYF. CDR3 nucleotide sequence: TGTGCCAGCAGTCGGGGCCCGGATAAAAACATTCAGTACTTC. This chain links TRBV6-5 with TRBJ2-4; D assignment may be TRBD1 or TRBD2 (5 bases each). V gave up 5 bases and J gave up 4 bases, with 12 bases separating them. The CDR3 has 14 residues. CDR1 MNHEY and CDR2 SVGAGI come from the germline V gene.

This clonotype was found a few times. J is TRBJ2-6 and V is TRBV10-1; maybe TRBD1 (6 bases). The CDR3 has 16 residues. V shed 2 bases and J shed 4 bases, with 12 bases lying between them. Per germline, CDR1 WNHNN and CDR2 SYGVQD (reference sequence). The CDR3 DNA reads as TGCGCCAGCAGTGAGGGGGGCCCGTACGGGGCCAACGTCCTGACTTTC. Its protein product is CASSEGGPYGANVLTF.

The chain carries TRBV6-5 and TRBJ2-2; TRBD1 might be the D (5 bases). Germline-derived CDR1 and CDR2 are MNHEY and SVGAGI. Trimming left V 8 bases short and J 1 base short, with 11 bases between. This CDR3 comprises 14 residues. CDR3 nucleotide sequence: TGTGCCAGCTGGGGCAGGAGGAACACCGGGGAGCTGTTTTTT. Translation gives CASWGRRNTGELFF.

CDR3 loop: CATSDPGTDNTGELFF. The CDR3 DNA reads TGTGCCACCAGTGATCCCGGGACCGATAACACCGGGGAGCTGTTTTTT. The chain links TRBV24-1 to TRBJ2-2, with D perhaps matching TRBD1 or TRBD2 (5 bases each). The length of the CDR3 is 16 residues. V gave up 3 bases and J gave up 2 bases, with 12 bases separating them. Germline CDR1 reads KGHDR; CDR2 reads SFDVKD.

This clonotype came up a few times. V gene TRBV29-1 combines with J gene TRBJ2-5, with 7 positions matching TRBD1. The CDR3 has 14 amino acids. Trimming at V came to 5 bases and at J to 0 bases, leaving 6 bases not matched to a gene. Per germline, CDR1 SQVTM and CDR2 ANQGSEA. This chain's CDR3 is CSVKGQYNQETQYF. The DNA of the CDR3 is TGCAGCGTTAAGGGACAGTATAACCAAGAGACCCAGTACTTC. Full variable domain (remainder filled in from reference TRBV29-1 and TRBJ2-5): SAVISQKPSRDICQRGTSLTIQCQVDSQVTMMFWYRQQPGQSLTLIATANQGSEATYESGFVIDKFPISRPNLTFSTLTVSNMSPEDSSIYLCSVKGQYNQETQYFGPGTRLLVL.

V and J are TRBV20-1 and TRBJ1-1, with TRBD1 as a possible D gene (6 bases). V lost 3 bases to trimming and J lost 4 bases, with 21 bases between them. Germline-derived CDR1 and CDR2 are DFQATT and SNEGSKA (reference sequence). The CDR3 has 16 amino acids. The CDR3 DNA reads TGCAGTGCTAGTTTGCGGGGGCGCAGTCGTGTCACTGAAGCTTTCTTT. Protein sequence: CSASLRGRSRVTEAFF.

This clonotype was detected only a few times. The CDR3 here is CSVTSGSWAEQYF. The CDR3 coding sequence is TGCAGCGTTACTAGCGGGAGTTGGGCGGAGCAGTACTTC. The gene calls are TRBV29-1 and TRBJ2-7, with 11 positions matching TRBD2. The CDR3 runs 13 residues. The V segment lost 5 bases and the J segment 7 bases; nucleotides outside the gene matches: 7. Germline values: CDR1 SQVTM, CDR2 ANQGSEA.

This sequence joins TRBV30 and TRBJ2-1; D possibly uses TRBD1 or TRBD2 (5 bases each). V lost 1 base and J lost 8, with 9 bases in between. Per the germline V gene, CDR1 is GTSNPN and CDR2 is SVGIG (reference sequence). The CDR3 length is 12 residues. The CDR3, as DNA: TGTGCCTGGAGTGGACGAGGGGATGAGCAGTTCTTC. Protein sequence: CAWSGRGDEQFF.

This sequence joins TRBV5-1 and TRBJ1-6; D unclear. The germline V gene has CDR1 SGHRS and CDR2 YFSETQ. V lost 0 bases, J lost 10 bases, and 11 bases lay in between. The CDR3 sequence is 14 residues long. CDR3 protein: CASSLGQDLSPLHF. The DNA for the CDR3 is TGCGCCAGCAGCTTGGGCCAGGATTTGTCACCCCTCCACTTT.

The rearrangement joins TRBV6-5 to TRBJ1-1, with D perhaps TRBD1 (6 bases). The V and J ends lost 8 bases and 6 bases respectively, with 16 bases between them. This CDR3 comprises 13 residues. CDR1 MNHEY and CDR2 SVGAGI come from the germline V gene. For the CDR3, the DNA is TGTGCCAGCGGCAGGACAGAGGCCTCTGAAGCTTTCTTT. Translating gives CASGRTEASEAFF.